This T cell receptor (beta chain) came from a study of OX40 agonist ivuxolimab in advanced cancers. Study background: Hepatocellular carcinoma, melanoma, renal cell or head and neck cancer occurred in dose-escalation patients. Patients were 82.7% male with ages roughly 23 to 79, mean about 60.

About this clone itself: No antigen is known for it.

Blood sampling took place at baseline, cycle 4 day 1, and cycle 7 day 1. CDR1 MGHRA and CDR2 YSYEKL come from the germline V gene. V lost 1 base to trimming and J lost 8 bases, with 18 bases between them. The CDR3 is 16 residues long. Study-wide points: Expanded clones belonging to CD8+ T cells outnumbered, on average, those of CD4+.

Data came from immunoSEQ multiplex PCR; TCRdb stores just in-frame clones and leaves some out. The sample has tens of thousands of clones, around 85% seen once. V is TRBV4-1 and J is TRBJ2-1; D could derive from TRBD1 or TRBD2 (5 bases each). Sequenced here: CD4+ or CD8+ T cells sorted from blood, sampled in a trial of the OX40 agonist ivuxolimab. The clonotype comes from an adult with an advanced solid tumor such as melanoma, head and neck, liver or kidney cancer. The CDR3 bases are TGCGCCAGCAGCCAAGCCAACCAGGGTGTTAGCGATGAGCAGTTCTTC. It specifies CASSQANQGVSDEQFF.